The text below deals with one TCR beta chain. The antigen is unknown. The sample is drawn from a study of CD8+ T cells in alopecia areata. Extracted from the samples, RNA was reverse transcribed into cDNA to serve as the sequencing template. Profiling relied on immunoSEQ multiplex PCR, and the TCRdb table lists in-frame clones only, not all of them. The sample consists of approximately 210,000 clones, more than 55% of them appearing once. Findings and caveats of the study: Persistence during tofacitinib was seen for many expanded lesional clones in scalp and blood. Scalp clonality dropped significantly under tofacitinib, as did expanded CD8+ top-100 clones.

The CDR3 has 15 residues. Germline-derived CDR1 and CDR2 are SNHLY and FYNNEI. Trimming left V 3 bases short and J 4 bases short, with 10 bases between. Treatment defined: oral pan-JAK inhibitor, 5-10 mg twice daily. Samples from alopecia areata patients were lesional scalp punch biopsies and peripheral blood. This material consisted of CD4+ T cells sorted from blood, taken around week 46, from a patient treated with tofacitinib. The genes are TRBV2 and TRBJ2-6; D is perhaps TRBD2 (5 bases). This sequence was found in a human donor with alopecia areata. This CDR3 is CASSESGVGANVLTF. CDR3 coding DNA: TGTGCCAGCAGTGAGAGCGGTGTGGGGGCCAACGTCCTGACTTTC.